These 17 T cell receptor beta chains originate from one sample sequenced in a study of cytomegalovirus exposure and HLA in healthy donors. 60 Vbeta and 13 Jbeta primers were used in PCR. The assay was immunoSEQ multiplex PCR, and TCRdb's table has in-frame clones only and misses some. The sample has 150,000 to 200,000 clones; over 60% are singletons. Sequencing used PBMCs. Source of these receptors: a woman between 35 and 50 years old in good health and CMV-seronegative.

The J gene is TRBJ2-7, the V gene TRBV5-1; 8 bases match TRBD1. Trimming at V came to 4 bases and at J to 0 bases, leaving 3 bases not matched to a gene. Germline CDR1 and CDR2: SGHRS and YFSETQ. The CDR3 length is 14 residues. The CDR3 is CASSTGGSSYEQYF. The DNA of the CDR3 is TGCGCCAGCAGCACAGGGGGGAGCTCCTACGAGCAGTACTTC.

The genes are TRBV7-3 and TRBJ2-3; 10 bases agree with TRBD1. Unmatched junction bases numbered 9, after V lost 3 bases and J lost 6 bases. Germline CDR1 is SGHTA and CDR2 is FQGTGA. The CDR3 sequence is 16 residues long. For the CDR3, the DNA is TGTGCCAGCAGCTTGGACAGGGGGAGATTGGGGGATACGCAGTATTTT. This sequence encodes CASSLDRGRLGDTQYF.

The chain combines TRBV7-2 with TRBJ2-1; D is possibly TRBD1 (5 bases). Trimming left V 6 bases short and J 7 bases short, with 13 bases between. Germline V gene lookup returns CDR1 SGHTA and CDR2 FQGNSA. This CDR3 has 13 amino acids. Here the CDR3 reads CASSSLGRNEQFF. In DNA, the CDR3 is TGTGCCAGCAGTTCCCTGGGGCGTAATGAGCAGTTCTTC.

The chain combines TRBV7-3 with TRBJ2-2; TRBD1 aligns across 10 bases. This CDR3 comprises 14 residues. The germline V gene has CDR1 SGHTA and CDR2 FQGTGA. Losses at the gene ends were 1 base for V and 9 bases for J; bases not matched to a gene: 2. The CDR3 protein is CASSLRDRGRELFF. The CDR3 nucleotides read TGTGCCAGCAGCTTAAGGGACAGGGGCCGGGAGCTGTTTTTT.

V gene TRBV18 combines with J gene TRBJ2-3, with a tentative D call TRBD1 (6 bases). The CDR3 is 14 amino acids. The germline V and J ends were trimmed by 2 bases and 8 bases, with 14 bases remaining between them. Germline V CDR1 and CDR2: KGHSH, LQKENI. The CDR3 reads CASSPSSEQGTQYF. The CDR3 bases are TGTGCCAGCTCACCATCCTCAGAACAGGGTACGCAGTATTTT.

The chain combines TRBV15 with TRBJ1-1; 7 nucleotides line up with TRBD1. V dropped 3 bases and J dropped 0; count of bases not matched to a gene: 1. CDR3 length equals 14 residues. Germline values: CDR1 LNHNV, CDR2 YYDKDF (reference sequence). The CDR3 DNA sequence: TGTGCCACCAGCAGGGGACAGCTGAACACTGAAGCTTTCTTT. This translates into CATSRGQLNTEAFF.

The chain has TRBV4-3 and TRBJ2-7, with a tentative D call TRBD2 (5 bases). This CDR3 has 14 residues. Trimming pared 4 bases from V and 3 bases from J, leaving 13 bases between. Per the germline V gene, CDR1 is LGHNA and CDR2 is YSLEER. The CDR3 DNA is TGCGCCAGCAGCCGAGAAACTAGTTTCTACGAGCAGTACTTC. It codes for CASSRETSFYEQYF.

CDR3 residues: CASSLGTGSYNEQFF. The CDR3 DNA follows: TGTGCCAGCAGCTTGGGGACAGGGTCCTACAATGAGCAGTTCTTC. The chain recombines TRBV7-9 with TRBJ2-1, with 9 bases that match TRBD1. This CDR3 contains 15 residues. Trimming cost V 3 bases and J 1 base; bases outside gene matches: 1. Germline-derived CDR1 and CDR2 are SEHNR and FQNEAQ (reference sequence). Combining the CDR3 with reference TRBV7-9 and TRBJ2-1 gives the whole variable domain DTGVSQNPRHKITKRGQNVTFRCDPISEHNRLYWYRQTLGQGPEFLTYFQNEAQLEKSRLLSDRFSAERPKGSFSTLEIQRTEQGDSAMYLCASSLGTGSYNEQFFGPGTRLTVL.

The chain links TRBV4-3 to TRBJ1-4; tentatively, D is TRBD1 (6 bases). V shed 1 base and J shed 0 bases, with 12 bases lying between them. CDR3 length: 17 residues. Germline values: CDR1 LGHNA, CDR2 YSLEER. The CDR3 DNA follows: TGCGCCAGCAGCCAAGGGGGGTCAGGGGCAACTAATGAAAAACTGTTTTTT. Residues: CASSQGGSGATNEKLFF.

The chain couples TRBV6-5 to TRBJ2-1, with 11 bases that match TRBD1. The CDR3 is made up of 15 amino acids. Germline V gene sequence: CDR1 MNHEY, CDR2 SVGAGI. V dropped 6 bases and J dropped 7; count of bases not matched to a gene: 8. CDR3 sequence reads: CASSPGTGGRNEQFF. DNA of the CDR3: TGTGCCAGCAGCCCCGGGACAGGGGGTAGGAATGAGCAGTTCTTC.

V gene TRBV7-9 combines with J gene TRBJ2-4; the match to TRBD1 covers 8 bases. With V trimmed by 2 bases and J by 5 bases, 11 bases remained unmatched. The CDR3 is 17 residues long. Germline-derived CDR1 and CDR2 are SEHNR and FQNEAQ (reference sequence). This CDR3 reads CASSLTWQGARENIQYF. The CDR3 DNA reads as TGTGCCAGCAGCTTAACCTGGCAGGGGGCGCGGGAAAACATTCAGTACTTC.

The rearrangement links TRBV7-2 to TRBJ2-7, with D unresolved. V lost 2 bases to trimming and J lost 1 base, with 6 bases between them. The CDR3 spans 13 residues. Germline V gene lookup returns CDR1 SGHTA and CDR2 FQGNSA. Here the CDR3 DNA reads TGTGCCAGCAGCTTAAGGCGGTCCTACGAGCAGTACGTC. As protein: CASSLRRSYEQYV.

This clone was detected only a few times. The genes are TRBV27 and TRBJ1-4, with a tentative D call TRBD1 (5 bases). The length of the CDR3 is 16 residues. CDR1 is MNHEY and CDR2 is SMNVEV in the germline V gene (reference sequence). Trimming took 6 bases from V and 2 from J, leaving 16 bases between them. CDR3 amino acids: CASSRTVGGTNEKLFF. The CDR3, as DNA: TGTGCCAGCAGCCGTACCGTCGGGGGGACTAATGAAAAACTGTTTTTT.

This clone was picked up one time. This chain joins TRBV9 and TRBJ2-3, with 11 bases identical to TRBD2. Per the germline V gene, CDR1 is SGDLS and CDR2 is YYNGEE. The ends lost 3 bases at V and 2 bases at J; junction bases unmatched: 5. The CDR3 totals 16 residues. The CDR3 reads CASSAGTSGFTDTQYF. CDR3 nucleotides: TGTGCCAGCAGCGCCGGGACTAGCGGATTCACAGATACGCAGTATTTT.

This CDR3 reads CASSRQGEAFF. CDR3 nucleotides: TGCGCCAGCAGTCGGCAGGGTGAAGCTTTCTTT. The chain links TRBV4-3 to TRBJ1-1, with a weak D call TRBD1 (5 bases). The ends were cut back, 6 bases at V and 7 bases at J, with 9 bases in the middle. Germline CDR1 and CDR2: LGHNA and YSLEER. The CDR3 is 11 residues long.

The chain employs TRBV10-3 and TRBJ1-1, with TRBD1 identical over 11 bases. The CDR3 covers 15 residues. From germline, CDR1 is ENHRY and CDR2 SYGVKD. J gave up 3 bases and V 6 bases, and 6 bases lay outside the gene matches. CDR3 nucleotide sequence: TGTGCCATCAGGGACAGGGGGCTTGAGGACACTGAAGCTTTCTTT. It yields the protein CAIRDRGLEDTEAFF.

For the CDR3, the DNA is TGTGCCAGCAGCTTAGATAGCGGGGGCCTTAATGAGCAGTTCTTC. As protein: CASSLDSGGLNEQFF. This chain connects TRBV7-8 to TRBJ2-1; 9 nucleotides align to TRBD2. CDR3 length equals 15 residues. The germline CDR1 and CDR2 sequences are SGHVS and FQNEAQ. Trimming cost V 1 base and J 7 bases; bases outside gene matches: 5.